This passage covers 32 T cell receptor beta chains from one sample sequenced in a study of blood T cell repertoires in COVID-19. Clones were read by immunoSEQ multiplex PCR, and TCRdb kept only the in-frame ones, dropping some. Seen here are more than 250,000 clones, about 88% observed once, and the top ten hold about 4%. Input material: peripheral blood. The receptors stem from a man between 18 and 29 years old with active or convalescent COVID-19.

The genes are TRBV4-2 and TRBJ2-1; TRBD2 matches at 9 bases. CDR3 length equals 20 residues. V gave up 0 bases and J gave up 0 bases; unmatched junction bases: 12. The V gene's germline CDR1 is LGHNA and CDR2 YNFKEQ. This CDR3 reads CASSQDRRASGMSSYNEQFF. The CDR3 coding sequence is TGTGCCAGCAGCCAAGATCGAAGGGCTAGCGGGATGAGCTCCTACAATGAGCAGTTCTTC.

The chain joins TRBV11-3 to TRBJ2-3, with unresolved D. This CDR3 has 12 residues. Germline lookup yields CDR1 SGHNT and CDR2 YENEEA. With 2 bases removed from V and 6 bases from J, the gap between germline ends came to 6 bases. The CDR3 spells CASSLIGDTQYF. CDR3 bases: TGTGCCAGCAGCTTAATCGGGGATACGCAGTATTTT.

The chain links TRBV10-2 to TRBJ1-5; D not certain. The germline V and J ends were trimmed by 7 bases and 1 base, with 11 bases remaining between them. Germline V gives CDR1 WSHSY, CDR2 SAAADI. This CDR3 is 14 amino acids long. The CDR3 DNA follows: TGCGCCAGCAACGCCGGGAGCAGCAATCAGCCCCAGCATTTT. This translates into CASNAGSSNQPQHF.

The genes are TRBV5-5 and TRBJ1-3; no clear D. The CDR3 spans 13 residues. Between the trimmed V and J ends, which lost 0 bases and 4 bases, there was a span of 5 bases. Germline values: CDR1 SGHKS, CDR2 YYEKEE (reference sequence). CDR3: CASSLAEGNTIYF. CDR3 nucleotide sequence: TGTGCCAGCAGCTTGGCCGAGGGAAACACCATATATTTT.

This clone came up a few times. A read error is possible here, since a much larger clone lies one base away. The V gene is TRBV6-4, the J gene TRBJ2-3, with 12 nucleotides matching TRBD2. The V gene's germline CDR1 is MRHNA and CDR2 SNTAGT. This CDR3 comprises 15 residues. V lost 4 bases, J lost 1 base, and 0 bases stayed unmatched. The CDR3 reads CASSGTSGGTDTQYF. For the CDR3, the DNA is TGTGCCAGCAGTGGGACTAGCGGGGGCACAGATACGCAGTATTTT.

V gene TRBV14 combines with J gene TRBJ2-1; no firm D call. This CDR3 has 16 residues. Germline CDR1 is SGHDN and CDR2 is FVKESK. Trimming removed 4 bases from V and 4 bases from J, with 17 bases in between. The DNA of the CDR3 is TGTGCCAGCAGCCCGGTGACTGGAGAGAGGTACAATGAGCAGTTCTTC. It yields the protein CASSPVTGERYNEQFF.

The chain is built from TRBV9 and TRBJ2-2; possible D gene TRBD2, 6 bases. V dropped 0 bases and J dropped 9 bases, with 15 bases sitting between them. CDR1 and CDR2 (germline): SGDLS, YYNGEE. The CDR3 spans 15 residues. The CDR3 DNA follows: TGTGCCAGCAGCGTAGGGGAGACTAGGTCCCGGGAGCTGTTTTTT. Residues: CASSVGETRSRELFF.

V is TRBV19 and J is TRBJ2-1; D is undetermined. The CDR3 is 14 residues long. Trimming removed 0 bases at V and 11 bases at J, with 14 bases between. Germline CDR1 and CDR2: LNHDA and SQIVND (reference sequence). CDR3 DNA: TGTGCCAGTAGTATAGACGGGTCTGGAACACAGCAGTTCTTC. It encodes CASSIDGSGTQQFF.

Only one count was recorded for this clone. The chain carries TRBV6-5 and TRBJ2-7, with 7 nucleotides matching TRBD1. The CDR3 extends over 13 amino acids. The V segment lost 2 bases and the J segment 6 bases; nucleotides outside the gene matches: 4. Germline loops: CDR1 MNHEY, CDR2 SVGAGI. The CDR3 bases are TGTGCCAGCAGTTACGGAAGGGACAGCGAGCAGTACTTC. This translates into CASSYGRDSEQYF.

The chain links TRBV10-3 to TRBJ2-1; the match to TRBD2 covers 13 bases. The CDR3 has 16 residues. Germline V CDR1 and CDR2: ENHRY, SYGVKD. Trimming at V came to 7 bases and at J to 3 bases, leaving 6 bases not matched to a gene. The CDR3 nucleotides are TGTGCCATCAAGAGCGGGACTAGCGGGGTCTACAATGAGCAGTTCTTC. Encoded protein: CAIKSGTSGVYNEQFF.

This chain joins TRBV7-2 and TRBJ1-1; the D is unclear. This CDR3 spans 16 amino acids. Germline CDR1 and CDR2: SGHTA and FQGNSA. Between the trimmed V and J ends, which lost 5 bases and 0 bases, there was a span of 16 bases. CDR3 region: CASSPEGASMNTEAFF. The CDR3 DNA follows: TGTGCCAGCAGCCCCGAGGGCGCGAGTATGAACACTGAAGCTTTCTTT.

The chain recombines TRBV28 with TRBJ2-5; 9 nucleotides match TRBD1. CDR1 and CDR2 (germline): MDHEN, SYDVKM. V gave up 4 bases and J gave up 6 bases; unmatched junction bases: 3. The CDR3 extends over 13 amino acids. CDR3 sequence: CASSSGQGKTQYF. DNA of the CDR3: TGTGCCAGCAGTTCGGGACAGGGCAAGACCCAGTACTTC.

The CDR3: CASDSTALTTALHF. In nucleotides, the CDR3 is TGTGCCAGCGACTCGACAGCCCTTACAACGGCCCTCCACTTT. This chain connects TRBV2 to TRBJ1-6; possibly TRBD1 for D (5 bases). This CDR3 comprises 14 residues. The V gene's germline CDR1 is SNHLY and CDR2 FYNNEI. V lost 8 bases and J lost 14, with 22 bases in between.

The chain links TRBV5-1 to TRBJ2-5; TRBD1 is a possible D gene (6 bases). The V gene lost 4 bases and the J gene lost 5 bases, with 27 bases spanning the gap. From germline, CDR1 is SGHRS and CDR2 YFSETQ. This CDR3 is 18 amino acids long. The CDR3 DNA sequence: TGCGCCAGCAGCCCTGCTCCGGGACACCTCGTGGAGTACGAGACCCAGTACTTC. This sequence encodes CASSPAPGHLVEYETQYF.

This clone was counted once. This rearrangement joins TRBV5-1 to TRBJ2-3; tentative D call: TRBD1 (5 bases). The CDR3 consists of 14 residues. The ends were cut back, 1 base at V and 5 bases at J, with 11 bases in the middle. Germline loops: CDR1 SGHRS, CDR2 YFSETQ. CDR3 amino acids: CASSLFATGDTQYF. CDR3 nucleotide sequence: TGCGCCAGCAGCTTGTTCGCTACAGGAGATACGCAGTATTTT.

Comments on this clone: Other DNA variants within this sample encode the same CDR3. This chain joins TRBV3-1 (or the pseudogene TRBV3-2) and TRBJ2-3; the D is unclear. The CDR3 has 13 residues. V was shortened by 1 base and J by 1 base, with 3 bases between the two germline ends. CDR1 and CDR2 from the germline V gene are LGHDT and YNNKEL (reference sequence). Here the CDR3 reads CASSQGGTDTQYF. The CDR3, as DNA: TGTGCCAGCAGCCAAGGAGGCACAGATACGCAGTATTTT.

V usage is TRBV24-1 and J usage is TRBJ2-1, with 7 bases aligning to TRBD1. Per germline, CDR1 KGHDR and CDR2 SFDVKD. The J segment lost 7 bases and the V segment lost 9 bases, leaving 8 bases of the junction unmatched. This CDR3 has 13 residues. The CDR3, as DNA: TGTGCCACCGAAGGGGGCGACCGGAATGAGCAGTTCTTC. Translating it yields CATEGGDRNEQFF.

Only a few counts were recorded for this clone. CDR3 DNA: TGTGCCAGCAACCCACTAGCGGGCCAGAATGAGCAGTTCTTC. It specifies CASNPLAGQNEQFF. The rearrangement uses TRBV7-8 and TRBJ2-1; the match to TRBD2 covers 9 bases. J lost 7 bases, V lost 7 bases, and 8 bases had no gene match. The germline CDR1 and CDR2 sequences are SGHVS and FQNEAQ. The CDR3 extends over 14 amino acids. The full variable domain, completed using reference TRBV7-8 and TRBJ2-1, is GAGVSQSPRYKVAKRGQDVALRCDPISGHVSLFWYQQALGQGPEFLTYFQNEAQLDKSGLPSDRFFAERPEGSVSTLKIQRTQQEDSAVYLCASNPLAGQNEQFFGPGTRLTVL.

This chain uses TRBV7-7 with TRBJ2-5, with a weak D call TRBD1 (7 bases). Germline lookup yields CDR1 SSHAT and CDR2 FNYEAQ (reference sequence). Deletions cut 5 bases from V and 1 base from J, with 11 bases between. The CDR3 consists of 14 residues. The CDR3 is CASSPGGPQETQYF. The CDR3 region has the DNA TGTGCCAGCAGCCCAGGGGGGCCCCAAGAGACCCAGTACTTC.

The chain links TRBV12-3 or TRBV12-4 to TRBJ2-6; D call uncertain. The CDR3 is 12 residues long. V dropped 0 bases and J dropped 11 bases, with 5 bases sitting between them. The CDR3 here is CASSLARHVLTF. The CDR3 DNA sequence: TGTGCCAGCAGTTTAGCGCGGCACGTCCTGACTTTC.

The chain has TRBV29-1 and TRBJ1-2, with 9 bases that match TRBD1. V trimming: 5 bases; J trimming: 8 bases; junction bases outside the gene matches: 6. Germline V gives CDR1 SQVTM, CDR2 ANQGSEA. The CDR3 has 12 residues. The CDR3 DNA sequence: TGCAGCGTTCCGGACAGGGGAATAGGCTACACCTTC. Amino acids: CSVPDRGIGYTF.

The chain carries TRBV7-9 and TRBJ2-3; 7 positions agree with TRBD1. The V segment lost 10 bases and the J segment 7 bases; nucleotides outside the gene matches: 5. Germline CDR1 reads SEHNR; CDR2 reads FQNEAQ (reference sequence). CDR3 length equals 11 residues. CDR3 nucleotides: TGTGCCATCCAGGGGGAATATACGCAGTATTTT. This gives the protein CAIQGEYTQYF. Filled out from reference TRBV7-9 and TRBJ2-3, the complete variable domain reads DTGVSQNPRHKITKRGQNVTFRCDPISEHNRLYWYRQTLGQGPEFLTYFQNEAQLEKSRLLSDRFSAERPKGSFSTLEIQRTEQGDSAMYLCAIQGEYTQYFGPGTRLTVL.

V is TRBV4-2 and J is TRBJ2-1, with D unresolved. Trimming left V 5 bases short and J 5 bases short, with 13 bases between. CDR1 and CDR2 (germline): LGHNA, YNFKEQ. The CDR3 contains 14 residues. The CDR3 here is CASSVQEADNEQFF. CDR3 nucleotide sequence: TGTGCCAGCAGCGTCCAAGAGGCGGACAATGAGCAGTTCTTC.

The chain recombines TRBV4-3 with TRBJ2-7; perhaps TRBD2 as D (5 bases). Germline CDR1 is LGHNA and CDR2 is YSLEER. The CDR3 is 16 residues long. Trimming removed 0 bases at V and 2 bases at J, with 14 bases between. The CDR3 bases are TGCGCCAGCAGCCAAGAGGGAGACTCACCGGCCTACGAGCAGTACTTC. Amino acids: CASSQEGDSPAYEQYF.

This rearrangement joins TRBV5-1 to TRBJ1-2; the D gene is possibly TRBD1 (5 bases). The CDR3 totals 13 residues. Trimming took off 4 bases at V and 4 bases at J, with 11 bases between the two ends. Per germline, CDR1 SGHRS and CDR2 YFSETQ. CDR3 amino acids: CASSPETAYGYTF. In nucleotides, the CDR3 is TGCGCCAGCAGCCCGGAGACAGCCTATGGCTACACCTTC.

J is TRBJ1-1 and V is TRBV6-5; 8 bases are a match to TRBD1. The CDR3 runs 11 residues. The V gene's germline CDR1 is MNHEY and CDR2 SVGAGI. V lost 7 bases to trimming and J lost 11 bases; unmatched junction nucleotides: 6. The CDR3 DNA reads TGTGCCAGCACTACAGGGGGTAGGGCTTTCTTT. It encodes CASTTGGRAFF.

This clone came up a few times. The CDR3 protein is CAWSVEREPYEQYF. The CDR3 DNA sequence: TGTGCCTGGAGTGTAGAACGGGAGCCGTACGAGCAGTACTTC. The chain employs TRBV30 and TRBJ2-7; possibly TRBD2 for D (6 bases). Per germline, CDR1 GTSNPN and CDR2 SVGIG (reference sequence). Trimming shortened V by 0 bases and J by 4 bases, and 13 bases separated the two germline ends. This CDR3 has 14 amino acids.

This clone was counted once. The chain carries TRBV28 and TRBJ1-2, with D perhaps matching TRBD1 (5 bases). Deletions cut 8 bases from V and 8 bases from J, with 21 bases between. CDR1 and CDR2 from the germline V gene are MDHEN and SYDVKM. CDR3 length: 14 residues. The CDR3 spells CASGRGGAVGGYTF. The CDR3 region has the DNA TGTGCCAGCGGTCGAGGAGGGGCCGTTGGAGGCTACACCTTC.

About this clone itself: Other DNA sequences in this specimen translate into the identical CDR3. In DNA form, the CDR3 reads TGTGCCAGCAGCCCGGGTACAGGTACATACGAGCAGTACTTC. It yields the protein CASSPGTGTYEQYF. The chain is built from TRBV3-1 (or the pseudogene TRBV3-2) and TRBJ2-7; perhaps TRBD1 as D (5 bases). The germline V and J ends were trimmed by 4 bases and 4 bases, with 14 bases remaining between them. The V gene's germline CDR1 is LGHDT and CDR2 YNNKEL (reference sequence). The length of the CDR3 is 14 residues.

The rearrangement joins TRBV5-1 to TRBJ1-5; no reliable D call. CDR3 length: 23 amino acids. Trimming shortened V by 2 bases and J by 0 bases, and 33 bases separated the two germline ends. CDR1 and CDR2 from the germline V gene are SGHRS and YFSETQ. CDR3 in DNA: TGCGCCAGCAGCTTCAGGCCGTCGGCAACCTCCTATCCCCTTCCCGATAGCAATCAGCCCCAGCATTTT. The encoded protein is CASSFRPSATSYPLPDSNQPQHF.

A single count supports this clone. CDR3 amino acids: CASSFLGTGATDTQYF. Written as DNA, the CDR3 is TGCGCCAGCAGCTTTCTCGGGACAGGGGCCACAGATACGCAGTATTTT. The chain uses TRBV5-1 and TRBJ2-3, with 10 nucleotides matching TRBD1. Looked up from germline, CDR1 is SGHRS and CDR2 is YFSETQ. The CDR3 totals 16 residues. V trimming: 2 bases; J trimming: 2 bases; junction bases outside the gene matches: 5. Full variable domain (outside the CDR3, taken from reference TRBV5-1 and TRBJ2-3): KAGVTQTPRYLIKTRGQQVTLSCSPISGHRSVSWYQQTPGQGLQFLFEYFSETQRNKGNFPGRFSGRQFSNSRSEMNVSTLELGDSALYLCASSFLGTGATDTQYFGPGTRLTVL.

This clone was picked up a small number of times. The chain has TRBV5-6 and TRBJ1-6, with D possibly matching TRBD1 (5 bases). Trimming stripped 0 bases from V and 8 bases from J, with 12 bases between. This CDR3 is 15 amino acids long. Germline-derived CDR1 and CDR2 are SGHDT and YYEEEE. The CDR3 DNA reads TGTGCCAGCAGCTTGGCCTCAGGGAACGATTCACCCCTCCACTTT. Encoded protein: CASSLASGNDSPLHF.